Below, 9 T cell receptor beta chains from the same sample are listed, as sequenced in a study of CD4 T cells in relation to SARS-CoV-2 and coronaviruses. This table comes from immunoSEQ multiplex PCR, and its TCRdb copy is limited to in-frame clones, with some not included. This table has around 28,000 clones, around 80% appearing once. These TCRs' antigens remain unknown. The sample taken for sequencing was memory CD4+ T cells from PBMCs, cultured in vitro. The receptors stem from an adult with COVID-19.

The rearrangement uses TRBV3-1 (or the pseudogene TRBV3-2) and TRBJ2-7, with TRBD2 matching over 8 bases. CDR1 and CDR2 from the germline V gene are LGHDT and YNNKEL (reference sequence). The CDR3 runs to 14 residues. The ends lost 1 base at V and 3 bases at J; junction bases unmatched: 2. The CDR3 nucleotides read TGTGCCAGCAGCCAAGCCAGCGGGAGCTACGAGCAGTACTTC. As protein: CASSQASGSYEQYF.

J is TRBJ1-5 and V is TRBV2, with TRBD1 identical over 8 bases. Germline V gene sequence: CDR1 SNHLY, CDR2 FYNNEI. The CDR3 sequence is 17 residues long. Germline trimming cut 3 bases from V and 3 bases from J; bases unmatched to any gene: 10. In nucleotides, the CDR3 is TGTGCCAGCAGTGACTGGGTAAGGACAGGGATCAATCAGCCCCAGCATTTT. The encoded protein is CASSDWVRTGINQPQHF. Filled out from reference TRBV2 and TRBJ1-5, the complete variable domain reads EPEVTQTPSHQVTQMGQEVILRCVPISNHLYFYWYRQILGQKVEFLVSFYNNEISEKSEIFDDQFSVERPDGSNFTLKIRSTKLEDSAMYFCASSDWVRTGINQPQHFGDGTRLSIL.

The chain carries TRBV28 and TRBJ1-5; D unclear. The V gene lost 6 bases and the J gene lost 6 bases, with 24 bases spanning the gap. The CDR3 contains 17 residues. Per the germline V gene, CDR1 is MDHEN and CDR2 is SYDVKM. CDR3 sequence reads: CASSLWVPQGGGQPQHF. The CDR3 nucleotides read TGTGCCAGCAGCCTATGGGTCCCCCAAGGTGGTGGTCAGCCCCAGCATTTT.

This clone appeared a single time. The V and J genes are TRBV5-1 and TRBJ2-7, with 10 bases lining up with TRBD1. Germline lookup yields CDR1 SGHRS and CDR2 YFSETQ. This CDR3 is built from 16 residues. V shed 0 bases, J shed 2 bases, and the junction held 5 bases outside the gene matches. This chain's CDR3 is CASSLGPGQGTYEQYF. For the CDR3, the DNA is TGCGCCAGCAGCTTGGGTCCGGGACAGGGGACCTACGAGCAGTACTTC. Together with reference TRBV5-1 and TRBJ2-7, the CDR3 gives the full variable domain: KAGVTQTPRYLIKTRGQQVTLSCSPISGHRSVSWYQQTPGQGLQFLFEYFSETQRNKGNFPGRFSGRQFSNSRSEMNVSTLELGDSALYLCASSLGPGQGTYEQYFGPGTRLTVT.

This chain joins TRBV9 and TRBJ2-2; D unresolved. This CDR3 is built from 16 residues. V dropped 4 bases and J dropped 7 bases, with 20 bases sitting between them. Germline values: CDR1 SGDLS, CDR2 YYNGEE. For the CDR3, the DNA is TGTGCCAGCAGCCCACTTAATTGGAGATTGGGCGGGGAGCTGTTTTTT. This encodes CASSPLNWRLGGELFF.

The V gene is TRBV2, the J gene TRBJ2-1; D ambiguous. This CDR3 has 13 residues. Germline V gives CDR1 SNHLY, CDR2 FYNNEI. V was shortened by 7 bases and J by 0 bases, with 7 bases between the two germline ends. CDR3 amino acids: CASTLNSYNEQFF. The CDR3 nucleotides are TGTGCCAGCACCCTTAACTCCTACAATGAGCAGTTCTTC.

This clone has a handful of counts. This rearrangement joins TRBV3-1 (or the pseudogene TRBV3-2) to TRBJ2-2; D is perhaps TRBD2 (5 bases). The CDR3 has 13 residues. Germline-derived CDR1 and CDR2 are LGHDT and YNNKEL (reference sequence). V was cut by 4 bases and J by 7 bases, with 10 bases left in between. The CDR3 region has the DNA TGTGCCAGCAGCCCACTAGATGGCGGGGAGCTGTTTTTT. Its translation is CASSPLDGGELFF.

CDR3: CASSQPNARGGSYEQYF. As DNA, the CDR3 is TGTGCCAGCAGCCAACCAAATGCCCGCGGGGGTTCCTACGAGCAGTACTTC. The rearrangement links TRBV3-1 (or the pseudogene TRBV3-2) to TRBJ2-7; 7 bases align to TRBD2. CDR3 length equals 17 residues. Germline V gene sequence: CDR1 LGHDT, CDR2 YNNKEL (reference sequence). V dropped 2 bases and J dropped 1; count of bases not matched to a gene: 11.

This clone came up a few times. The rearrangement links TRBV28 to TRBJ1-5; TRBD1 matches 7 bases. CDR3 length: 15 residues. CDR1 and CDR2 (germline): MDHEN, SYDVKM. The trim removed 2 bases at V and 5 bases at J, leaving 6 bases unmatched. CDR3 protein: CASSLRQGDYQPQHF. The CDR3 bases are TGTGCCAGCAGTTTAAGGCAGGGGGACTATCAGCCCCAGCATTTT. The complete variable domain, with remaining parts taken from reference TRBV28 and TRBJ1-5, reads DVKVTQSSRYLVKRTGEKVFLECVQDMDHENMFWYRQDPGLGLRLIYFSYDVKMKEKGDIPEGYSVSREKKERFSLILESASTNQTSMYLCASSLRQGDYQPQHFGDGTRLSIL.